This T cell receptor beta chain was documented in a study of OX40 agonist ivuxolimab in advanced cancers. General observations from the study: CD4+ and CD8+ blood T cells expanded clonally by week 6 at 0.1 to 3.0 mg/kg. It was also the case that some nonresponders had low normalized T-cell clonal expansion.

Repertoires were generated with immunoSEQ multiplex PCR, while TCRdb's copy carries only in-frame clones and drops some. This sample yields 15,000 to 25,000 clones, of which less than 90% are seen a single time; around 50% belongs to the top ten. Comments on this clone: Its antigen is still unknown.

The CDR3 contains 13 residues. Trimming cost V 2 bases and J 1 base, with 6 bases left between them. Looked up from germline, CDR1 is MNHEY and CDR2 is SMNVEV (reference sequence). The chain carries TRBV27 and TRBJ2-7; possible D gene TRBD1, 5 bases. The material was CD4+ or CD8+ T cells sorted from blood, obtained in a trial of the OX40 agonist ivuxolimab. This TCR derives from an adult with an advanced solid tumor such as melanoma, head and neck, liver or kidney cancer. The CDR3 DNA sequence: TGTGCCAGCAGTTTACAGGGTTCCTACGAGCAGTACTTC. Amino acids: CASSLQGSYEQYF.